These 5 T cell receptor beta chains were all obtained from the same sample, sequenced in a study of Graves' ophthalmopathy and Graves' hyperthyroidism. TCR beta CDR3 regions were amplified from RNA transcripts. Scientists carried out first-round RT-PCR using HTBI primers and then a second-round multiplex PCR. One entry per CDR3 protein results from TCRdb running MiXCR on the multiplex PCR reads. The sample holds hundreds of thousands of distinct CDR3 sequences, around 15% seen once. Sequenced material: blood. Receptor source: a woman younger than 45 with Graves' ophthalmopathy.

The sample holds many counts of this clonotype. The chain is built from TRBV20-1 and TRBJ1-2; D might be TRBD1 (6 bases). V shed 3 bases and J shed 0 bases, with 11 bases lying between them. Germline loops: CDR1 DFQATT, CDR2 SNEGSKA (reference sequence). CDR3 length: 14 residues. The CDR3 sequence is CSASPRGTNYGYTF. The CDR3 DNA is TGCAGTGCTAGCCCCAGGGGCACTAACTATGGCTACACCTTC.

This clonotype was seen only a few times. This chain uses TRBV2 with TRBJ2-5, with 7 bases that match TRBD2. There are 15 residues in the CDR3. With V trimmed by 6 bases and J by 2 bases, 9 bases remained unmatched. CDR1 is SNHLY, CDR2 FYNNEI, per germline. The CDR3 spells CASREIGDYQETQYF. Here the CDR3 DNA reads TGTGCCAGCAGAGAAATAGGGGACTATCAAGAGACCCAGTACTTC.

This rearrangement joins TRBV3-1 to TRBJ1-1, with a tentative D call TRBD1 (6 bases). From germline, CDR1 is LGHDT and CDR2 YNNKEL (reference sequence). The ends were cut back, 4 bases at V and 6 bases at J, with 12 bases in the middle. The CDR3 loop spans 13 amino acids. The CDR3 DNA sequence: TGTGCCAGCAGCCCCGGACAGACTGCTGAAGCTTTCTTT. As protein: CASSPGQTAEAFF. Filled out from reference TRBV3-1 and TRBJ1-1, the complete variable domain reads DTAVSQTPKYLVTQMGNDKSIKCEQNLGHDTMYWYKQDSKKFLKIMFSYNNKELIINETVPNRFSPKSPDKAHLNLHINSLELGDSAVYFCASSPGQTAEAFFGQGTRLTVV.

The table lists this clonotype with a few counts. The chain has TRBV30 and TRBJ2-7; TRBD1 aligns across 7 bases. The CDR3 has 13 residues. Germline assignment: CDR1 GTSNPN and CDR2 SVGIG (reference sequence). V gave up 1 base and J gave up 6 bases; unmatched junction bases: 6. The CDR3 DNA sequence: TGTGCCTGGAGTGCCTGTCCAGGGGGCGAGCAGTACTTC. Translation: CAWSACPGGEQYF.

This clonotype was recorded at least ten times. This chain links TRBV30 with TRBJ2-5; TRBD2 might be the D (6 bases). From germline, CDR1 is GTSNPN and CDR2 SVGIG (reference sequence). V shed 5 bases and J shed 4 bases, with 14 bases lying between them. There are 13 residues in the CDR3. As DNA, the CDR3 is TGTGCCTGGGGCCGGGGGAATGGAGAGACCCAGTACTTC. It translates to CAWGRGNGETQYF.